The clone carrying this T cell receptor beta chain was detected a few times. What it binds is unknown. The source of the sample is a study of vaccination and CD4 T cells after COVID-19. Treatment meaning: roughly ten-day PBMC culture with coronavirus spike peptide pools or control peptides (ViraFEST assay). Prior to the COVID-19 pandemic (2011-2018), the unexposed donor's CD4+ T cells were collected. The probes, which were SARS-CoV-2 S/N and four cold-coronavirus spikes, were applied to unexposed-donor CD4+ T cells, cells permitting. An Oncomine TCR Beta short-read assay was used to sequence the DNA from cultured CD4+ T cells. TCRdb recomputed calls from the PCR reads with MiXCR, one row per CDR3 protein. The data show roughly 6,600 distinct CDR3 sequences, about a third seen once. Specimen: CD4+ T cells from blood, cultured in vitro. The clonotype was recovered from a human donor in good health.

The CDR3: CASSPTQGNQPQHF. For the CDR3, the DNA is TGTGCCAGCAGCCCAACCCAGGGGAATCAGCCCCAGCATTTT. The rearrangement links TRBV4-2 to TRBJ1-5; D may be TRBD1 (6 bases). The V and J ends lost 4 bases and 4 bases respectively, with 11 bases between them. Germline V gene sequence: CDR1 LGHNA, CDR2 YNFKEQ. This CDR3 has 14 residues.